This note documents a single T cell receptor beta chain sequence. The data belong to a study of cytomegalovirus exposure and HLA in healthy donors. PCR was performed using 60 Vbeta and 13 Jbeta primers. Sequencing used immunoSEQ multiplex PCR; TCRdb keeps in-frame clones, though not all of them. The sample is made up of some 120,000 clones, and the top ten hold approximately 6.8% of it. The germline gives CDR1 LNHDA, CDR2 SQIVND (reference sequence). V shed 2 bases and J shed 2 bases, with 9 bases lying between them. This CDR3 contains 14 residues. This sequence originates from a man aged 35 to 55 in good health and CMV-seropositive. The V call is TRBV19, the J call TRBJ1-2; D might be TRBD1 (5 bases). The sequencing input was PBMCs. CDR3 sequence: CASSILGLNYGYTF. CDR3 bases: TGTGCCAGTAGTATACTGGGACTGAACTATGGCTACACCTTC.